This T cell receptor beta chain was profiled in a study of cytomegalovirus exposure and HLA in healthy donors. The primer mix had 60 Vbeta and 13 Jbeta primers. Libraries were prepared by immunoSEQ multiplex PCR; TCRdb keeps only in-frame clonotypes and omits some of them. In the table there are around 150,000 clones, approximately 73% of which are singletons. The germline V gene encodes CDR1 LNHDA and CDR2 SQIVND (reference sequence). The CDR3 runs 12 residues. V lost 5 bases and J 1 base, leaving 5 bases between the germline ends. The chain has TRBV19 and TRBJ2-5; D uncertain. This receptor was taken from a man aged 25-45 years in good health and CMV-seropositive. Sequenced sample: PBMCs. Here the CDR3 reads CASSRGQETQYF. In DNA, the CDR3 is TGTGCCAGTAGTCGAGGCCAAGAGACCCAGTACTTC.